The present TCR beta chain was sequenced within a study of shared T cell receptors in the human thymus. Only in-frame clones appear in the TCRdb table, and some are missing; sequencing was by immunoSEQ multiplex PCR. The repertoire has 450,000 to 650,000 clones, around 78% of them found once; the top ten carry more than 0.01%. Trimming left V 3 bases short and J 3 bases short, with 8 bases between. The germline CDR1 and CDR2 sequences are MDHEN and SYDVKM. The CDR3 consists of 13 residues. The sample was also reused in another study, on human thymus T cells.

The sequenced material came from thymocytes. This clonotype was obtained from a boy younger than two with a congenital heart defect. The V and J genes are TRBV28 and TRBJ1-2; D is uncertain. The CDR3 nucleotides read TGTGCCAGCAGTTTTGAGGTGGACTATGGCTACACCTTC. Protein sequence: CASSFEVDYGYTF.